The entry below describes one T cell receptor (beta chain). Its target is unknown. The sample comes from a study of coeliac disease. Overall study: Disease groups: newly diagnosed active, refractory type I, gluten-free-diet controlled. High-resolution HLA typing was lacking; TRBV7-2 bias was queried instead. Study-level results: Intraepithelial and lamina propria fractions were not highly pure, so cross-contamination was possible.

One frozen approximately 550,000-cell aliquot per fraction was sequenced. The CDR3 extends over 16 amino acids. J gave up 4 bases and V 4 bases, and 5 bases lay outside the gene matches. Germline CDR1 SGHAT, CDR2 FQNNGV. The protocol was immunoSEQ multiplex PCR, while the TCRdb copy is restricted to in-frame clones and leaves out a portion. The sample shows approximately 6,500 clones, 60% to 70% of them seen only once. The source is a man in his fifties or sixties with active celiac disease. Sequencing used lamina propria lymphocytes from the gut. The chain combines TRBV11-2 with TRBJ2-3; 13 bases are a match to TRBD2. CDR3 DNA: TGTGCCAGCAGCTCCTGGACTAGCGGGAGCCCAGATACGCAGTATTTT. Translated, it gives CASSSWTSGSPDTQYF.